The 9 T cell receptor beta chains given below trace back to one sample, sequenced in a study of blood T cell repertoires in COVID-19. Generated by immunoSEQ multiplex PCR, the TCRdb table keeps only in-frame clones and is missing some. The sample lists roughly 150,000 clones, 70% to 90% occurring once. Material for sequencing was peripheral blood. These TCRs come from a woman aged 45 to 65 with COVID-19, enrolled during active disease.

V is TRBV10-3 and J is TRBJ1-5; 12 bases fit TRBD1. The CDR3 sequence is 14 residues long. V lost 6 bases, J lost 13 bases, and 10 bases stayed unmatched. Germline CDR1 ENHRY, CDR2 SYGVKD. The CDR3 sequence is CAIRDGTGGMPQHF. The CDR3 DNA follows: TGTGCCATCAGGGATGGGACAGGGGGCATGCCTCAGCATTTT.

This clone was detected once. The chain is built from TRBV25-1 and TRBJ2-1, with D perhaps matching TRBD2 (5 bases). Per germline, CDR1 MGHDK and CDR2 SYGVNS. Trimming took off 6 bases at V and 1 base at J, with 10 bases between the two ends. This CDR3 region has 14 residues. The CDR3 region is CASRQTGSYNEQFF. CDR3 nucleotides: TGTGCCAGCAGACAGACGGGGTCCTACAATGAGCAGTTCTTC.

The rearrangement uses TRBV7-8 and TRBJ1-5, with D possibly matching TRBD1 (5 bases). This CDR3 contains 13 residues. Germline V CDR1 and CDR2: SGHVS, FQNEAQ. V lost 7 bases to trimming and J lost 3 bases, with 10 bases between them. DNA of the CDR3: TGTGCCAGCACCCGACAGAACAATCAGCCCCAGCATTTT. Translation gives CASTRQNNQPQHF.

The V gene is TRBV6-5, the J gene TRBJ1-1; perhaps TRBD1 as D (5 bases). Germline loops: CDR1 MNHEY, CDR2 SVGAGI. Trimming took 0 bases from V and 1 from J, leaving 9 bases between them. This CDR3 spans 15 amino acids. CDR3: CASSYSGTQNTEAFF. In nucleotides, the CDR3 is TGTGCCAGCAGTTACTCCGGGACTCAGAACACTGAAGCTTTCTTT.

The chain uses TRBV4-2 and TRBJ2-1; D is undetermined. The CDR3 sequence is 13 residues long. Germline lookup yields CDR1 LGHNA and CDR2 YNFKEQ. V lost 1 base and J 8 bases, leaving 9 bases between the germline ends. CDR3 sequence: CASSQVGRDEQFF. CDR3 nucleotide sequence: TGTGCCAGCAGCCAAGTAGGCCGGGATGAGCAGTTCTTC.

The rearrangement joins TRBV4-3 to TRBJ1-3; D remains ambiguous. Germline values: CDR1 LGHNA, CDR2 YSLEER. This CDR3 region has 16 residues. V dropped 4 bases and J dropped 0 bases, with 13 bases sitting between them. The CDR3 here is CASSRGYADSGNTIYF. The CDR3 coding sequence is TGCGCCAGCAGCCGAGGATACGCCGACTCTGGAAACACCATATATTTT.

V gene TRBV27 combines with J gene TRBJ1-2, with D possibly TRBD1 on 6 matching bases. The V end lost 6 bases, the J end lost 7 bases, and 12 bases lay between the germline ends. Per the germline V gene, CDR1 is MNHEY and CDR2 is SMNVEV (reference sequence). The CDR3 is made up of 12 amino acids. The CDR3 DNA sequence: TGTGCCAGCAGGACACAGGGTCGTGGCTACACCTTC. This encodes CASRTQGRGYTF.

V and J are TRBV5-6 and TRBJ2-3, with 7 bases lining up with TRBD2. This CDR3 has 19 residues. The V gene's germline CDR1 is SGHDT and CDR2 YYEEEE. V trimming: 4 bases; J trimming: 0 bases; junction bases outside the gene matches: 17. The CDR3 sequence is CASSGRGSGDFFSTDTQYF. In DNA, the CDR3 is TGTGCCAGCAGCGGTCGGGGGAGCGGGGACTTTTTTAGCACAGATACGCAGTATTTT.

The chain combines TRBV30 with TRBJ1-3; the D gene is possibly TRBD1 (5 bases). V was shortened by 4 bases and J by 1 base, with 5 bases between the two germline ends. This CDR3 spans 12 amino acids. Germline V gene sequence: CDR1 GTSNPN, CDR2 SVGIG (reference sequence). In nucleotides, the CDR3 is TGTGCCTGGACAGGGTCTGGAAACACCATATATTTT. Amino acids: CAWTGSGNTIYF.